The rows below give T cell receptor beta chains drawn from one sample of a study of beta chain features in type 1 diabetes. TCRdb's table, derived via immunoSEQ multiplex PCR, lists solely in-frame clones and lacks some. The table has almost 350,000 clones, 6.5% to 10% seen once. Sequencing was performed on central memory CD4+ T cells from blood. Receptors were obtained from a woman aged 18-29 years in good health. CDR3s include the opening cysteine and the closing phenylalanine or tryptophan.

v_call,j_call,cdr3_aa
TRBV19,TRBJ2-2,CASRTENANTGELFF
TRBV29-1,TRBJ2-6,CSVDRSGANVLTF
TRBV11-3,TRBJ2-1,CASSLRGTNNNEQFF
TRBV7-6,TRBJ2-2,CASSLMASDKAGELFF
TRBV28,TRBJ1-1,CASTQGHLNTEAFF
TRBV2,TRBJ2-1,CASRLVSHNEQFF
TRBV5-1,TRBJ2-5,CASRTQETQYF
TRBV10-1,TRBJ2-1,CASSAGLAGKHEQFF
TRBV5-1,TRBJ2-2,CASSLDFAGELFF
TRBV9,TRBJ1-4,CASSVDRFGEKLFF
TRBV7-2,TRBJ2-5,CASSLGGSVKRETQYF
TRBV7-2,TRBJ1-1,CASSNGDRRNTEAFF
TRBV5-1,TRBJ2-6,CASSLVYSGAGANVLTF
TRBV7-8,TRBJ2-7,CASSPKRLAGSGSYEQYF
TRBV7-2,TRBJ2-1,CASSSTSGSHHEQFF
TRBV10-3,TRBJ2-5,CAISENPASGKETQYF
TRBV27,TRBJ2-1,CASSPLAGGAKFF
TRBV28,TRBJ1-2,CASSPVGPNYGYTF
TRBV19,TRBJ2-2,CASSNPYRGRTGELFF
TRBV15,TRBJ2-1,CATSRPGISNEQFF
TRBV19,TRBJ1-5,CASSTIQGDGQPQHF
TRBV7-2,TRBJ2-2,CASSLGTVTGELFF
TRBV27,TRBJ2-5,CASSLSSGPPQETQYF
TRBV5-8,TRBJ2-5,CASSPAGSVFRETQYF
TRBV6-5,TRBJ2-5,CASNDEGYF
TRBV6-6,TRBJ2-7,CASSYSAETYEQYF
TRBV11-2,TRBJ2-6,CASSLARAEVVLTF
TRBV7-2,TRBJ2-5,CASSPSYRDTETQYF
TRBV7-8,TRBJ2-7,CASSQGLAGPYEQYF
TRBV10-3,TRBJ1-3,CAISARGVGNTIYF
TRBV11-2,TRBJ2-1,CASSSVAGVNEQFF
TRBV7-6,TRBJ2-5,CASSLDRVETQYF
TRBV29-1,TRBJ2-5,CSVARDRQAQYF
TRBV29-1,TRBJ2-5,CSVRSLTGGTQYF
TRBV27,TRBJ2-6,CASSFFTGRAGANVLTF
TRBV11-2,TRBJ2-7,CASSLTTVEQYF
TRBV7-2,TRBJ2-7,CASSLAAGTGYEQYF
TRBV7-2,TRBJ2-2,CASSLASFLDTGELFF
TRBV28,TRBJ1-3,CASRRRQGRWDTIYF
TRBV10-3,TRBJ2-5,CAISPTGGQETQYF
TRBV13,TRBJ2-1,CASTRAGGYNEQFF
TRBV7-3,TRBJ2-1,CASSAGNSYNEQFF
TRBV4-2,TRBJ2-1,CASSQEPSGRFNEQFF
TRBV10-3,TRBJ1-5,CAISEGPPNSPQHF
TRBV5-1,TRBJ2-5,CASSGRLSETQYF
TRBV23-1,TRBJ2-7,CASSQSPVGGPGSSYEQYF
TRBV5-1,TRBJ2-7,CASREGTSLYYEQYF
TRBV2,TRBJ1-2,CASRRGTAGDYGYTF
TRBV6-6,TRBJ1-2,CASSYSSQGAFYGYTF
TRBV27,TRBJ2-5,CASSSGTSGETQYF
TRBV18,TRBJ2-3,CASSPGLGTDTQYF
TRBV15,TRBJ2-1,CATSRELAGEQFF
TRBV2,TRBJ2-1,CASSRYNEQFF
TRBV27,TRBJ2-2,CASSLQSALAGELFF
TRBV18,TRBJ2-7,CASSPGTSYEQYF
TRBV19,TRBJ2-1,CATRSRADNEQFF
TRBV6-5,TRBJ1-5,CASSYSEGPQHF
TRBV5-1,TRBJ2-2,CASSLAPSGAKGGELFF
TRBV15,TRBJ2-7,CATSIRLAGVAEQYF